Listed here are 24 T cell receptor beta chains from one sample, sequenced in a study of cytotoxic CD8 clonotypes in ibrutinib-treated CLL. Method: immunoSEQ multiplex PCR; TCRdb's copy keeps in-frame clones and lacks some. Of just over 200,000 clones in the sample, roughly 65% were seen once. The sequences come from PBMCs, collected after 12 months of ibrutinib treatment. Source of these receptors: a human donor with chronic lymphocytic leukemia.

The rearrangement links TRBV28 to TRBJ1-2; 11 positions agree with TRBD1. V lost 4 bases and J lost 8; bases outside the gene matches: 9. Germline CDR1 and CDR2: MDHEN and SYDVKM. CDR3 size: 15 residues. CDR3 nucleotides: TGTGCCAGCAGTTCAGCCGGGACAGGGGGAAGAGGCTACACCTTC. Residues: CASSSAGTGGRGYTF.

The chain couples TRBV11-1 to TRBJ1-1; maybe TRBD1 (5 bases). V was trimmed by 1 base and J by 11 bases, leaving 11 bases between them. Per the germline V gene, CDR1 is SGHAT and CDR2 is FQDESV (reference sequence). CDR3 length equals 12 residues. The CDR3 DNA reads TGTGCCAGCAGCTTAGGGGTGGGGACCGCTTTCTTT. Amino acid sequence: CASSLGVGTAFF.

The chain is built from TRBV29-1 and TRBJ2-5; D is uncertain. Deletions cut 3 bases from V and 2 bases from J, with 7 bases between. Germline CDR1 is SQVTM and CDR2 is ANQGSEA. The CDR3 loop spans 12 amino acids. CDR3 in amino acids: CSVEGLQETQYF. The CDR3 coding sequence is TGCAGCGTTGAGGGCTTGCAAGAGACCCAGTACTTC.

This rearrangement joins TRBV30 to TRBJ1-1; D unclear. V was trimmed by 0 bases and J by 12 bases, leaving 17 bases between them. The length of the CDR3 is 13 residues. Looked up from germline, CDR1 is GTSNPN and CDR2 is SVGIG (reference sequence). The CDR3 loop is CAWSVGTLERTFF. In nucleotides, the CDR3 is TGTGCCTGGAGTGTTGGTACTTTAGAGAGAACTTTCTTT.

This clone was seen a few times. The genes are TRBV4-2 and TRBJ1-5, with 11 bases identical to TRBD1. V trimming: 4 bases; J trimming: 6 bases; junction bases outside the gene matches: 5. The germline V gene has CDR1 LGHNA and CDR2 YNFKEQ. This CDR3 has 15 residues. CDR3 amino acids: CASSPTGTGGQPQHF. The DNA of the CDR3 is TGTGCCAGCAGCCCAACCGGGACAGGGGGTCAGCCCCAGCATTTT.

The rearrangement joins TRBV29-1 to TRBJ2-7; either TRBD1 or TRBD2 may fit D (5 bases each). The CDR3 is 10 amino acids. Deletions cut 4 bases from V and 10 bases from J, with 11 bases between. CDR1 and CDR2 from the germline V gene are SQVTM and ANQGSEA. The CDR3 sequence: CSVGDRDQYF. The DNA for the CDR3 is TGCAGCGTTGGAGACCGGGACCAGTACTTC.

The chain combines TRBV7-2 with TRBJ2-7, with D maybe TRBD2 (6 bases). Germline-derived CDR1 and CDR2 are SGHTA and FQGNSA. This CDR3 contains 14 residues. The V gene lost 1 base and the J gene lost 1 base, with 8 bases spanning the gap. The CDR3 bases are TGTGCCAGCAGCTTAGGGGGAGGTTCCTACGAGCAGTACTTC. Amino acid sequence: CASSLGGGSYEQYF.

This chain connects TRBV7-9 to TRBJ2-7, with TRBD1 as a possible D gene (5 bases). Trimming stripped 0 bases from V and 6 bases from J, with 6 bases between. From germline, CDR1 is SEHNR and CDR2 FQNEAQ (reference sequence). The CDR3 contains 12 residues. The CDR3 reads CASSLAGVEQYF. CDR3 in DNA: TGTGCCAGCAGCTTAGCAGGGGTCGAGCAGTACTTC.

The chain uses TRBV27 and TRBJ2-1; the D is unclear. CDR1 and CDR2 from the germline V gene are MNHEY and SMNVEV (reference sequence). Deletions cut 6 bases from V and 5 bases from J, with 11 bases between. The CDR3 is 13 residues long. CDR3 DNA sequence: TGTGCCAGCAGCCGGTATGGGGACAATGAGCAGTTCTTC. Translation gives CASSRYGDNEQFF.

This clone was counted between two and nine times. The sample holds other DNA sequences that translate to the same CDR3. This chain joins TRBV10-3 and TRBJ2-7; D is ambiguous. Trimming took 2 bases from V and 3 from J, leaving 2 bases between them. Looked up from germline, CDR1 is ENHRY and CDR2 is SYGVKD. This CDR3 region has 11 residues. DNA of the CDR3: TGTGCCATCAGTGAGGGCTACGAGCAGTACTTC. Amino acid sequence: CAISEGYEQYF.

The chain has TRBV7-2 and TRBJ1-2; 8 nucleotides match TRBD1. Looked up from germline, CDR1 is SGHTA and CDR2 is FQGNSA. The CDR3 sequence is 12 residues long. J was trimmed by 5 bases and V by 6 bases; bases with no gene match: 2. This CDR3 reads CASSTGGYGYTF. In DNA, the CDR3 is TGTGCCAGCAGTACAGGGGGTTATGGCTACACCTTC.

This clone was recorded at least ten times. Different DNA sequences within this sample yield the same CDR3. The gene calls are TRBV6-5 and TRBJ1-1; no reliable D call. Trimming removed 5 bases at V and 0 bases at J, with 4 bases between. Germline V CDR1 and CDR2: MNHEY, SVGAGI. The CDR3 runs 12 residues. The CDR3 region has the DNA TGTGCCAGCAGTACCATGAACACTGAAGCTTTCTTT. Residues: CASSTMNTEAFF.

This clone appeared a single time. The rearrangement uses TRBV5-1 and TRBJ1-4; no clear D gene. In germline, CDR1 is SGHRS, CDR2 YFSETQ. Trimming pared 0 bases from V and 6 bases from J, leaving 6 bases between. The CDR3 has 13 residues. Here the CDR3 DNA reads TGCGCCAGCAGCTTGGATCGAGATGAAAAACTGTTTTTT. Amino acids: CASSLDRDEKLFF.

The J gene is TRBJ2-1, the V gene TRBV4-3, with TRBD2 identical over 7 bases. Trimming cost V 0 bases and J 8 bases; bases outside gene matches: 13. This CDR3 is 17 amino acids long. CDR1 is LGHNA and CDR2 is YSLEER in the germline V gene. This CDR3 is CASSQDRSPSGLDEQFF. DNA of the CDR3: TGCGCCAGCAGCCAAGATAGGAGTCCTAGCGGCCTTGATGAGCAGTTCTTC.

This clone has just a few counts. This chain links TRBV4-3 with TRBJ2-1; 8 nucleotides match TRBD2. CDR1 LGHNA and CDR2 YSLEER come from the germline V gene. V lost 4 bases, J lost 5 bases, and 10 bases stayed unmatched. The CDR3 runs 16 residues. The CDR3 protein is CASSRSFSGRDNEQFF. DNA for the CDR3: TGCGCCAGCAGCCGATCCTTTTCCGGGAGGGACAATGAGCAGTTCTTC.

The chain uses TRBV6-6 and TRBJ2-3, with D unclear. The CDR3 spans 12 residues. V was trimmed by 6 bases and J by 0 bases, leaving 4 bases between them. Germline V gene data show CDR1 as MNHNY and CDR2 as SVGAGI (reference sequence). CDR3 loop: CASRSSTDTQYF. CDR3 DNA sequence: TGTGCCAGCAGATCCAGCACAGATACGCAGTATTTT.

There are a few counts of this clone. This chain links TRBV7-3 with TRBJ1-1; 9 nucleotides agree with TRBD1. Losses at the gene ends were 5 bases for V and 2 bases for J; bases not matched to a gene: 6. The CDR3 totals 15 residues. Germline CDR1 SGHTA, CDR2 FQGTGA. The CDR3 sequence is CASSRDRDGNTEAFF. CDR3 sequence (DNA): TGTGCCAGCAGCCGGGACAGGGATGGAAACACTGAAGCTTTCTTT.

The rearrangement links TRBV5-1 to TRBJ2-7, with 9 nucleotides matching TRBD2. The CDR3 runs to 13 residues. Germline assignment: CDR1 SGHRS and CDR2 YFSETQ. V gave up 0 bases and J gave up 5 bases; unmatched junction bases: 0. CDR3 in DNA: TGCGCCAGCAGCTTGGGACTAGCGGACGAGCAGTACTTC. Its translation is CASSLGLADEQYF.

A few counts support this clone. The CDR3 is CASSLGTSTDTQYF. CDR3 DNA: TGTGCCAGCAGCTTAGGGACTAGCACAGATACGCAGTATTTT. The V and J genes are TRBV7-3 and TRBJ2-3; D may be TRBD2 (6 bases). The CDR3 spans 14 residues. CDR1 SGHTA and CDR2 FQGTGA come from the germline V gene. Trimming shortened V by 2 bases and J by 0 bases, and 6 bases separated the two germline ends.

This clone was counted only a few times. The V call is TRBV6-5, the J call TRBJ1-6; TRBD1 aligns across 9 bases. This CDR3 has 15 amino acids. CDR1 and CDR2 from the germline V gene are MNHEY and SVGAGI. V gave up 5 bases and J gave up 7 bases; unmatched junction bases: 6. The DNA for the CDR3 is TGTGCCAGCAGTAAAGGGACAGGGCGGAATTCACCCCTCCACTTT. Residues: CASSKGTGRNSPLHF.

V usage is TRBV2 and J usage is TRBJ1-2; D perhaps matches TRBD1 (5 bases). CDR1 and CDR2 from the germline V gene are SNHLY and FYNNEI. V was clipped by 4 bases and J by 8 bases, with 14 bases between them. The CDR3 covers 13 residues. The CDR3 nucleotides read TGTGCCAGCAGTGTCTTGGGGCAAGGAGGCTACACCTTC. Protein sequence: CASSVLGQGGYTF.

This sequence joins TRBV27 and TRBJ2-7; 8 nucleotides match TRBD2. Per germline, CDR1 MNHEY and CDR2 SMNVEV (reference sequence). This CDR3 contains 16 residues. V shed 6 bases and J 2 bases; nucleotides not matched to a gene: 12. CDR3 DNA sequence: TGTGCCAGCAGCTCAAACCTAGCGGGCCTTGCCTACGAGCAGTACTTC. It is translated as CASSSNLAGLAYEQYF.

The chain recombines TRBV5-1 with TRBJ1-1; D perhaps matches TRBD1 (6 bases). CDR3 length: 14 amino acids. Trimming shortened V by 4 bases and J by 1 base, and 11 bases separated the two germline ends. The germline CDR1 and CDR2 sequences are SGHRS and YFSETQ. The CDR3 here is CASSLADRNTEAFF. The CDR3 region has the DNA TGCGCCAGCAGCCTGGCGGACAGGAACACTGAAGCTTTCTTT.

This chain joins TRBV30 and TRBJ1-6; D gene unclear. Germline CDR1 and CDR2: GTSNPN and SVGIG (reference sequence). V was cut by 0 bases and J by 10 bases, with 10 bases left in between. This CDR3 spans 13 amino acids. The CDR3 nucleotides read TGTGCCTGGAGTGTACAAACGTTCTCACCCCTCCACTTT. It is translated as CAWSVQTFSPLHF. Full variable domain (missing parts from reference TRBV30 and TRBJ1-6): SQTIHQWPATLVQPVGSPLSLECTVEGTSNPNLYWYRQAAGRGLQLLFYSVGIGQISSEVPQNLSASRPQDRQFILSSKKLLLSDSGFYLCAWSVQTFSPLHFGNGTRLTVT.